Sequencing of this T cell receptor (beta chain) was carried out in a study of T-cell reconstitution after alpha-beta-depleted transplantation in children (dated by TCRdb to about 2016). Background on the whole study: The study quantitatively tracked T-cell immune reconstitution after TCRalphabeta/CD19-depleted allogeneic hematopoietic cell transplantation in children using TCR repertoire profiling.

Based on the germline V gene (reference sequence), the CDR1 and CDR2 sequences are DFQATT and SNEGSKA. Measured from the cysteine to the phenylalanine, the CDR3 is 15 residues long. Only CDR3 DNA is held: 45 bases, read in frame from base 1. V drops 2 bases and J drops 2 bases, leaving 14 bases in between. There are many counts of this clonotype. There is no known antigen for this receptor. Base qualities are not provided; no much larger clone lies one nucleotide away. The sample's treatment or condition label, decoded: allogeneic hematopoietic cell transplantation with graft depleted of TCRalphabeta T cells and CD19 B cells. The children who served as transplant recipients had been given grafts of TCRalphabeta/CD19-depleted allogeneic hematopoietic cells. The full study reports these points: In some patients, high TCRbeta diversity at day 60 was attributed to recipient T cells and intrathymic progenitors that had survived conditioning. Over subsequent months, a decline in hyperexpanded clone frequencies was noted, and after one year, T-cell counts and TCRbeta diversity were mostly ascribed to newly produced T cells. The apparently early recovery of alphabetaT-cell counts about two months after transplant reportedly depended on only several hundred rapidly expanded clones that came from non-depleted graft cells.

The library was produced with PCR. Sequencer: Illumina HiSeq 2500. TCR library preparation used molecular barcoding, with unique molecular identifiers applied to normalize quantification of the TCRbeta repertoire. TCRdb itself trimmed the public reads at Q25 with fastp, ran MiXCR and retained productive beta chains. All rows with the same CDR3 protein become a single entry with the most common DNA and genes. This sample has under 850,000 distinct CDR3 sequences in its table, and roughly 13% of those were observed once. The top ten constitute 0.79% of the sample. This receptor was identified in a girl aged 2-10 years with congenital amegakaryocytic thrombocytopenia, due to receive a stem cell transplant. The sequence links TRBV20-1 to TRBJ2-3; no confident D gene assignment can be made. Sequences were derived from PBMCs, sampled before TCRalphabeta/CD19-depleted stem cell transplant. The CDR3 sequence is CSARSHWAHTDTQYF. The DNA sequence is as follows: TGCAGTGCTAGATCCCATTGGGCACACACAGATACGCAGTATTTT.